This TCR beta chain was sequenced for a study of a mutant IDH1 vaccine in newly diagnosed glioma. The sample's time point: week 11, during vaccination. A single vaccine dose contained 300 ug of mutant IDH1 20-mer peptide, and topical imiquimod was used with it. Study-level findings and limits: The vaccine induced immune responses, and these occurred in 93.3% of patients.

Notes on this clone: Its antigen remains unidentified.

Repertoires were generated with immunoSEQ multiplex PCR, while TCRdb's copy carries only in-frame clones and drops some. The profile shows tens of thousands of clones, roughly 84% of them singletons. Germline V CDR1 and CDR2: SQVTM, ANQGSEA. This CDR3 is 13 amino acids long. V lost 2 bases, J lost 4 bases, and 4 bases stayed unmatched. The chain carries TRBV29-1 and TRBJ2-5; 7 nucleotides match TRBD1. The material was PBMCs, obtained from a glioma patient whose treatment included an IDH1 peptide vaccine. The TCR was taken from a man aged 35 to 55 with glioma. The CDR3: CSVEWPGGETQYF. CDR3 coding DNA: TGCAGCGTTGAATGGCCAGGGGGAGAGACCCAGTACTTC.